This T cell receptor (beta chain) comes out of a study of shared clonotypes between healthy human individuals. In the authors' methods: ImmunoSEQ yielded junction-only sequences lacking quality scores, so filtering differed. The repertoire was sequenced with immunoSEQ multiplex PCR; TCRdb's copy has only in-frame clones and lacks some. That table gives V, J and clone size, and the DNA gave D and trimming. The table includes roughly 2.1 million clones, about 93% detected once. Cells designated naive CD8 were CD45RO-negative and were positively selected for CCR7, with terminally differentiated effector memory CD45RA+ cells excluded. The CDR3 has 12 amino acids. With 6 bases removed from V and 3 bases from J, the gap between germline ends came to 10 bases. CDR1 and CDR2 from the germline V gene are SQVTM and ANQGSEA.

The TCR comes from a young man in good health. Some clones in this sample may be carry-over from other donors' samples. Sequencing input: naive CD8+ T cells from PBMCs. This sequence joins TRBV29-1 and TRBJ2-3; D gene uncertain. In DNA, the CDR3 is TGCAGCGTGGGCCTTGCTACAGATACGCAGTATTTT. Residues: CSVGLATDTQYF.